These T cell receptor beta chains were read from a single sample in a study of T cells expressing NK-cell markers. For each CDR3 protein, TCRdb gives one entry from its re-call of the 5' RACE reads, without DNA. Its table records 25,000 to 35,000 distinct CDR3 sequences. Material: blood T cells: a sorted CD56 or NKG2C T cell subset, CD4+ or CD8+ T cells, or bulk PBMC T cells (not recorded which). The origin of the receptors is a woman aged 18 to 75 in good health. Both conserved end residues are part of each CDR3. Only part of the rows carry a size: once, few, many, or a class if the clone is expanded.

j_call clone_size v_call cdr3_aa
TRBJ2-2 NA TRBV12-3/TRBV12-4 CASRSPGLGYTGELFF
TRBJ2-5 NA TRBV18 CASSPQGGQETQYF
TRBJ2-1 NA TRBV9 CASSDQGLAGGLEQFF
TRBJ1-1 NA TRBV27 CASRTEMNTEAFF
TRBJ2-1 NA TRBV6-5 CASNPGLAGGDNEQFF
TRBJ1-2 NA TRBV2 CASSGVIRYGYTF
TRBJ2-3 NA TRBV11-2 CASSLLAELTDTQYF
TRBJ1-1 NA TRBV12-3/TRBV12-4 CASSFTQTGWGAFF
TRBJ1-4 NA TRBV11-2 CASSLYTGNEKLFF
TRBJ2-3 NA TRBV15 CATSRTRFQDRATDTQYF
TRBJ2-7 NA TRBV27 CASSLPGGTEQYF
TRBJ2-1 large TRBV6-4 CASSETGAANEQFF
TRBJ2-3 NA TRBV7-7 CASSLGGPTDTQYF
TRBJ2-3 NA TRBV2 CASSAASTDTQYF
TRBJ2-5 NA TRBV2 CASSEYGLAGALETQYF
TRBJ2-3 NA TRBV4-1 CASVAERANTDTQYF